This passage covers 14 T cell receptor beta chains from one sample sequenced in a study of blood T cell repertoires in COVID-19. Sequencing was performed with immunoSEQ multiplex PCR; in TCRdb, only in-frame clones are kept and a portion is missing. The sample records about 130,000 clones, roughly 89% being singletons. Material: PBMCs or T cells enriched from blood (not recorded which). The source is a man in his forties or fifties who had recovered from COVID-19.

This chain links TRBV21-1 with TRBJ2-1; TRBD2 is the table's D call and was not checked against the DNA. TRBV21-1 is a pseudogene locus. CDR3 length: 16 residues. CDR3: CASSKELPTTYNEQFF. The DNA of the CDR3 is TGTGCCAGCAGCAAAGAACTTCCTACCACCTACAATGAGCAGTTCTTC.

The chain is built from TRBV18 and TRBJ1-2, with D possibly being TRBD1 (5 bases). This CDR3 contains 14 residues. CDR1 and CDR2 (germline): KGHSH, LQKENI. V lost 0 bases and J 7 bases, leaving 12 bases between the germline ends. The CDR3 sequence is CASSPPGGTGGYTF. CDR3 nucleotides: TGTGCCAGCTCACCACCAGGAGGGACGGGTGGCTACACCTTC.

J is TRBJ1-2 and V is TRBV7-3; the D gene is possibly TRBD1 (5 bases). The CDR3 is 13 amino acids. The V and J ends lost 8 bases and 4 bases respectively, with 14 bases between them. From germline, CDR1 is SGHTA and CDR2 FQGTGA. The CDR3 region is CASSQGSSYGYTF. As DNA, the CDR3 is TGTGCCAGCTCCCAGGGCAGCAGCTATGGCTACACCTTC.

J is TRBJ2-7 and V is TRBV9, with a weak D call TRBD2 (7 bases). Looked up from germline, CDR1 is SGDLS and CDR2 is YYNGEE. This CDR3 has 15 residues. The V end lost 1 base, the J end lost 2 bases, and 13 bases lay between the germline ends. The CDR3 region is CASSVMGGPPYEQYF. Here the CDR3 DNA reads TGTGCCAGCAGCGTAATGGGGGGGCCTCCCTACGAGCAGTACTTC.

In DNA form, the CDR3 reads TGCGCCAGCAGCTTGGCAGGGGTATCCGACACCATATATTTT. Translated, it gives CASSLAGVSDTIYF. The chain carries TRBV5-1 and TRBJ1-3, with D maybe TRBD1 (6 bases). This CDR3 comprises 14 residues. V shed 0 bases and J shed 8 bases, with 12 bases lying between them. In germline, CDR1 is SGHRS, CDR2 YFSETQ.

The rearrangement uses TRBV5-1 and TRBJ2-2, with 9 positions matching TRBD1. J lost 3 bases, V lost 3 bases, and 6 bases had no gene match. Germline V gene lookup returns CDR1 SGHRS and CDR2 YFSETQ. The CDR3 consists of 16 residues. The DNA for the CDR3 is TGCGCCAGCAGCTCCACAGGGGGCGCTTACACCGGGGAGCTGTTTTTT. It translates to CASSSTGGAYTGELFF. The complete variable domain, with remaining parts taken from reference TRBV5-1 and TRBJ2-2, reads KAGVTQTPRYLIKTRGQQVTLSCSPISGHRSVSWYQQTPGQGLQFLFEYFSETQRNKGNFPGRFSGRQFSNSRSEMNVSTLELGDSALYLCASSSTGGAYTGELFFGEGSRLTVL.

This clone was seen once. The CDR3 is CASSRAGLYSNQPQHF. CDR3 DNA sequence: TGTGCCAGCTCACGAGCAGGGCTTTATAGCAATCAGCCCCAGCATTTT. The V call is TRBV18, the J call TRBJ1-5, with D tentatively TRBD1 (5 bases). The germline gives CDR1 KGHSH, CDR2 LQKENI. This CDR3 is 16 amino acids long. The V and J ends lost 4 bases and 0 bases respectively, with 13 bases between them.

This chain joins TRBV2 and TRBJ2-1; weak D call: TRBD1 (5 bases). Per the germline V gene, CDR1 is SNHLY and CDR2 is FYNNEI. Deletions cut 1 base from V and 5 bases from J, with 6 bases between. The CDR3 has 13 amino acids. The CDR3 loop reads CASSEEDNNEQFF. CDR3 sequence (DNA): TGTGCCAGCAGTGAAGAGGACAACAATGAGCAGTTCTTC.

This chain uses TRBV19 with TRBJ2-7; 7 nucleotides line up with TRBD1. The ends lost 1 base at V and 3 bases at J; junction bases unmatched: 6. CDR1 is LNHDA and CDR2 is SQIVND in the germline V gene (reference sequence). The CDR3 consists of 15 residues. The CDR3 is CASSIGTGKNYEQYF. The CDR3 DNA reads TGTGCCAGTAGTATAGGGACAGGAAAAAACTACGAGCAGTACTTC.

The chain links TRBV18 to TRBJ1-1, with 7 bases aligning to TRBD1. Germline-derived CDR1 and CDR2 are KGHSH and LQKENI. The CDR3 is made up of 15 amino acids. V shed 4 bases, J shed 0 bases, and the junction held 5 bases outside the gene matches. The CDR3 coding sequence is TGTGCCAGCTCACGGAGGGGACAGTTGAACACTGAAGCTTTCTTT. Encoded protein: CASSRRGQLNTEAFF.

The chain employs TRBV12-3 or TRBV12-4 and TRBJ1-5; D is perhaps TRBD1 (5 bases). The CDR3 totals 12 residues. V lost 6 bases to trimming and J lost 12 bases, with 15 bases between them. CDR3 loop: CASRLAGRNQHF. CDR3 in DNA: TGTGCCAGCAGATTGGCAGGGCGAAACCAGCATTTT.

The V call is TRBV19, the J call TRBJ1-6; tentatively, D is TRBD1 (5 bases). Germline CDR1 reads LNHDA; CDR2 reads SQIVND (reference sequence). V was trimmed by 3 bases and J by 10 bases, leaving 13 bases between them. This CDR3 comprises 14 residues. Written as DNA, the CDR3 is TGTGCCAGTAGTATCCCCAGGGCACGCTCACCCCTCCACTTT. Translated, it gives CASSIPRARSPLHF.

CDR3 region: CASGDRGYQPQHF. CDR3 nucleotides: TGTGCCAGCGGAGACAGGGGGTATCAGCCCCAGCATTTT. The gene calls are TRBV6-6 and TRBJ1-5; 9 bases agree with TRBD1. With 8 bases clipped from V and 5 bases from J, the junction kept 4 bases outside the gene matches. Per germline, CDR1 MNHNY and CDR2 SVGAGI (reference sequence). The CDR3 length is 13 residues.

The V gene is TRBV18, the J gene TRBJ2-7; 9 nucleotides agree with TRBD1. Looked up from germline, CDR1 is KGHSH and CDR2 is LQKENI. The CDR3 consists of 14 residues. With V trimmed by 0 bases and J by 3 bases, 0 bases remained unmatched. The CDR3 coding sequence is TGTGCCAGCTCACCACCGGGACAGGGCTACGAGCAGTACTTC. Protein sequence: CASSPPGQGYEQYF.